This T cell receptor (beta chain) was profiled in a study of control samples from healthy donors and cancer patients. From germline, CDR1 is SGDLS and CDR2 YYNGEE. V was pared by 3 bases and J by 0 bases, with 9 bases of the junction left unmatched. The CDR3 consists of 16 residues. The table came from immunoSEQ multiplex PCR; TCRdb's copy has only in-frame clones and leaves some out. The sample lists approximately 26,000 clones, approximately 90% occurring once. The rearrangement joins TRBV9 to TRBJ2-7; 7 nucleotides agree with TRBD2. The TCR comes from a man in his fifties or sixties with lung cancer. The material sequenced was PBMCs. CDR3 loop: CASSGRMGDYSYEQYF. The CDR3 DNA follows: TGTGCCAGCAGCGGAAGAATGGGGGACTACTCCTACGAGCAGTACTTC.